This T cell receptor (beta chain) was sequenced for a study of shared clonotypes between healthy human individuals. Using immunoSEQ multiplex PCR, the repertoire was profiled, and TCRdb retains in-frame clones only, with some absent. Of 2 million to 3 million clones listed, under 95% are singletons. The CDR3 sequence is 17 residues long. Germline V CDR1 and CDR2: SNHLY, FYNNEI. The V gene end was trimmed by 5 bases and the J gene end by 5 bases; junction bases not matched to a gene: 16. The clonotype originates from a man aged 18 to 29 in good health. Some clones in this sample may be carry-over from other donors' samples. The chain employs TRBV2 and TRBJ2-5, with 8 bases fitting TRBD2. The sample consisted of naive CD4+ T cells from PBMCs. Subset defined: CD45RA+ positively selected. The CDR3 DNA reads TGTGCCAGCAGTCCCGGGACTAGGCTATCAATTGGGGAGACCCAGTACTTC. Encoded protein: CASSPGTRLSIGETQYF.